This T cell receptor (beta chain) was captured by sequencing in a study of blood T cell repertoires in COVID-19. At the level of the study: COVID-19 samples collected from the United States, Italy and Spain covered acute and convalescent phases. T cells, B-cell-depleted T cells, or PBMCs provided the cDNA or gDNA that served as material.

Generated by immunoSEQ multiplex PCR, the TCRdb table keeps only in-frame clones and is missing some. This table holds about 310,000 clones, under 90% found once. The CDR3 is made up of 19 amino acids. V was cut by 7 bases and J by 0 bases, with 25 bases left in between. Germline values: CDR1 LGHDT, CDR2 YNNKEL (reference sequence). This sequence was found in a man aged 55 to 70 who had recovered from COVID-19. Sequencing was carried out using PBMCs or T cells enriched from blood (not recorded which). The chain employs TRBV3-1 (or the pseudogene TRBV3-2) and TRBJ2-1; D may be TRBD2 (6 bases). DNA of the CDR3: TGTGCCAGCACTCAGAATCCGGGGGTCGTAATCTTCTCCTACAATGAGCAGTTCTTC. This encodes CASTQNPGVVIFSYNEQFF.